This TCR beta chain originates from a study of CD8 T cells in ankylosing spondylitis. Findings and caveats of the study: Among TCR beta sequences, a motif of several highly homologous variants appeared characteristic of ankylosing spondylitis blood. Existing reports had already noted some motif variants in reactive arthritis synovial fluid and blood. Enrichment of disease-linked clones was reportedly significant in matched ankylosing spondylitis synovial fluid.

TCR beta libraries were made by quantitative 5'-RACE with molecular barcodes. Using its own MiXCR run on the 5' RACE reads, TCRdb lists one record per CDR3 protein. The sample includes some 800,000 distinct CDR3 sequences, roughly 10% seen only once; the top ten take roughly 0.51%. This CDR3 has 16 amino acids. The ends lost 3 bases at V and 3 bases at J; junction bases unmatched: 10. From germline, CDR1 is DFQATT and CDR2 SNEGSKA (reference sequence). This clonotype has a handful of counts. Its antigen is as yet unknown. The J gene is TRBJ2-7, the V gene TRBV20-1; 11 bases align to TRBD2. Specimen: blood, either unsorted or a sorted T cell fraction (not recorded which). This clonotype was sampled from a male donor with ankylosing spondylitis. The CDR3, as DNA: TGCAGTGCTAGTTCCGACGGGACTAGCGGCTACTACGAGCAGTACTTC. This gives the protein CSASSDGTSGYYEQYF.